This T cell receptor beta chain was captured in a study of T cell repertoires in cytomegalovirus infection. Study details: Through public TCR beta signatures, both CMV infection and matching HLA type were indicated.

This CDR3 has 11 residues. The germline V and J ends were trimmed by 6 bases and 2 bases, with 7 bases remaining between them. From germline, CDR1 is DFQATT and CDR2 SNEGSKA (reference sequence). Turning to this clonotype: Its antigen is unknown.

TCRdb processed the reads anew with MiXCR; each CDR3 protein has one entry. The sample comprises approximately 97,000 distinct CDR3 sequences, 16% of which are singletons, and 8% rests with the top ten. General study results and limits: Based on cumulative public TCR beta family frequency, carriers of CMV plus the relevant HLA were identified.

The source material was PBMCs. The receptor was isolated from a human donor in good health (CMV status not recorded). Some clones in this sample may be carry-over from other donors' samples. V gene TRBV20-1 combines with J gene TRBJ1-2; D is unresolved. CDR3 nucleotides: TGCAGTGCCGCCCAGAACTATGGCTACACCTTC. Protein sequence: CSAAQNYGYTF.